A selection of T cell receptor beta chains follows, all from one sample in a study of shared clonotypes between healthy human individuals. Data came from immunoSEQ multiplex PCR; TCRdb stores just in-frame clones and leaves some out. The sample records around 530,000 clones, 70% to 80% being singletons. Sequencing was done on a sample of PBMCs. The receptors derive from a woman in her thirties or forties in good health. Some clones in this sample may be carry-over from other donors' samples. CDR3s include the opening cysteine and the closing phenylalanine or tryptophan. The D gene is left open where the match is weak. The size of a clone is reported for some rows only, either as once, few or many, or as a class for expanded clones.

v_call: TRBV7-8; j_call: TRBJ2-1; cdr3_length: 16; d_call: TRBD2; clone_size: .; cdr3_nt: TGTGCCAGCAGCTTAGCCAGCGGGAGGGCCGGTGCTGAGCAGTTCTTC; cdr3_aa: CASSLASGRAGAEQFF
v_call: TRBV5-1; j_call: TRBJ1-3; cdr3_length: 14; d_call: TRBD1; clone_size: .; cdr3_nt: TGCGCCAGCAGTCCTCAGGGGGTTGGAAACACCATATATTTT; cdr3_aa: CASSPQGVGNTIYF
v_call: TRBV15; j_call: TRBJ2-7; cdr3_length: 17; d_call: TRBD2; clone_size: .; cdr3_nt: TGTGCCACCAGCAGAGGGAGGACTAGCGGCTTCTCCTACGAGCAGTACTTC; cdr3_aa: CATSRGRTSGFSYEQYF
v_call: TRBV6-5; j_call: TRBJ2-3; cdr3_length: 15; d_call: .; clone_size: .; cdr3_nt: TGTGCCAGCAGTTACGGCGGTCAGGGGCAAGATACGCAGTATTTT; cdr3_aa: CASSYGGQGQDTQYF
v_call: TRBV15; j_call: TRBJ1-3; cdr3_length: 13; d_call: .; clone_size: .; cdr3_nt: TGTGCCACCAGCAGAGATCTGGGAGGGACCATATATTTT; cdr3_aa: CATSRDLGGTIYF
v_call: TRBV5-1; j_call: TRBJ1-2; cdr3_length: 14; d_call: .; clone_size: .; cdr3_nt: TGCGCCAGCAGCTTGGATGGAGCTAACTATGGCTACACCTTC; cdr3_aa: CASSLDGANYGYTF
v_call: TRBV18; j_call: TRBJ2-1; cdr3_length: 15; d_call: .; clone_size: once; cdr3_nt: TGTGCCAGCTCACTCTGGGGGAGTTTTTACAATGAGCAGTTCTTC; cdr3_aa: CASSLWGSFYNEQFF
v_call: TRBV7-9; j_call: TRBJ2-7; cdr3_length: 14; d_call: .; clone_size: .; cdr3_nt: TGTGCCAGCAGCTTAACATCGGAAGGCTACGAGCAGTACTTC; cdr3_aa: CASSLTSEGYEQYF
v_call: TRBV30; j_call: TRBJ2-7; cdr3_length: 13; d_call: .; clone_size: .; cdr3_nt: TGTGCCTGGAGTGTACGGCGGGAACACGAGCAGTACTTC; cdr3_aa: CAWSVRREHEQYF
v_call: TRBV28; j_call: TRBJ2-1; cdr3_length: 15; d_call: TRBD1; clone_size: .; cdr3_nt: TGTGCCAGCAATCCGGGACAGGGGGCAGGTAATGAGCAGTTCTTC; cdr3_aa: CASNPGQGAGNEQFF
v_call: TRBV2; j_call: TRBJ1-1; cdr3_length: 13; d_call: .; clone_size: .; cdr3_nt: TGTGCCAGCAATCCGGACATGAACACTGAAGCTTTCTTT; cdr3_aa: CASNPDMNTEAFF
v_call: TRBV4-3; j_call: TRBJ2-5; cdr3_length: 15; d_call: .; clone_size: .; cdr3_nt: TGCGCCAGCGCAAAAAGGACGGCGAGAGCGGAGACCCAGTACTTC; cdr3_aa: CASAKRTARAETQYF
v_call: TRBV4-1; j_call: TRBJ1-2; cdr3_length: 16; d_call: .; clone_size: .; cdr3_nt: TGCGCCAGCAGCCAAGGAGCCGCGGGACAAATCTATGGCTACACCTTC; cdr3_aa: CASSQGAAGQIYGYTF
v_call: TRBV2; j_call: TRBJ1-5; cdr3_length: 15; d_call: .; clone_size: .; cdr3_nt: TGTGCCAGCAGGGCCCAGGCAGGGTTTGAGCAGCCCCAGCATTTT; cdr3_aa: CASRAQAGFEQPQHF
v_call: TRBV7-3; j_call: TRBJ2-2; cdr3_length: 13; d_call: .; clone_size: few; cdr3_nt: TGTGCCAGCGGAGAACTAGTCACCGGGGAGCTGTTTTTT; cdr3_aa: CASGELVTGELFF
v_call: TRBV27; j_call: TRBJ1-2; cdr3_length: 14; d_call: .; clone_size: .; cdr3_nt: TGTGCCAGCAGCCTCGGAGGGTCTTACGATGGCTACACCTTC; cdr3_aa: CASSLGGSYDGYTF
v_call: TRBV5-6; j_call: TRBJ2-7; cdr3_length: 15; d_call: TRBD1; clone_size: once; cdr3_nt: TGTGCCAGCAGCCGAACGGACAGGTTCTCCTACGAGCAGTACTTC; cdr3_aa: CASSRTDRFSYEQYF
v_call: TRBV7-3; j_call: TRBJ2-2; cdr3_length: 12; d_call: .; clone_size: .; cdr3_nt: TGTGCCAGCAGCTCGGGAACCGGGGAGCTGTTTTTT; cdr3_aa: CASSSGTGELFF
v_call: TRBV5-4; j_call: TRBJ2-7; cdr3_length: 16; d_call: .; clone_size: few; cdr3_nt: TGTGCCAGCAGCCCGAGGAGGGAGGCTTTCTCCTACGAGCAGTACTTC; cdr3_aa: CASSPRREAFSYEQYF
v_call: TRBV28; j_call: TRBJ2-7; cdr3_length: 13; d_call: TRBD2; clone_size: .; cdr3_nt: TGTGCCAGCAGGAAAGCGGGGCTCTACGAGCAGTACTTC; cdr3_aa: CASRKAGLYEQYF
v_call: TRBV4-1; j_call: TRBJ2-7; cdr3_length: 15; d_call: TRBD2; clone_size: many; cdr3_nt: TGCGCCAGCAGCCTGGGACTAGCGGGAGGGTACGAGCAGTACTTC; cdr3_aa: CASSLGLAGGYEQYF
v_call: TRBV4-3; j_call: TRBJ2-2; cdr3_length: 18; d_call: TRBD2; clone_size: .; cdr3_nt: TGCGCCAGCAGCCAAGATCGGGGCCTAGCGGGAGTCACCGGGGAGCTGTTTTTT; cdr3_aa: CASSQDRGLAGVTGELFF
v_call: TRBV7-2; j_call: TRBJ2-3; cdr3_length: 16; d_call: .; clone_size: .; cdr3_nt: TGTGCCAGCAGCTTAGCTCCCGATCTCGGCACAGATACGCAGTATTTT; cdr3_aa: CASSLAPDLGTDTQYF
v_call: TRBV4-2; j_call: TRBJ2-5; cdr3_length: 18; d_call: TRBD2; clone_size: .; cdr3_nt: TGTGCCAGCAGCCAAGCTTGGAGTCTAGCGGCCCCAGAGGAGACCCAGTACTTC; cdr3_aa: CASSQAWSLAAPEETQYF
v_call: TRBV5-5; j_call: TRBJ2-7; cdr3_length: 15; d_call: TRBD1; clone_size: .; cdr3_nt: TGTGCCAGCAGCGGATGGGACAGGAGCTCCTACGAGCAGTACTTC; cdr3_aa: CASSGWDRSSYEQYF
v_call: TRBV10-3; j_call: TRBJ1-3; cdr3_length: 14; d_call: .; clone_size: .; cdr3_nt: TGTGCCATCAGCGATGGTTCCTCTGGAAACACCATATATTTT; cdr3_aa: CAISDGSSGNTIYF
v_call: TRBV30; j_call: TRBJ1-1; cdr3_length: 15; d_call: .; clone_size: .; cdr3_nt: TGTGCCTGGAGTGTAAGGGCAGGGGAGGACACTGAAGCTTTCTTT; cdr3_aa: CAWSVRAGEDTEAFF
v_call: TRBV7-6; j_call: TRBJ1-5; cdr3_length: 15; d_call: .; clone_size: few; cdr3_nt: TGTGCCAGCAGCTTAAAGCAGGGATGGGATCAGCCCCAGCATTTT; cdr3_aa: CASSLKQGWDQPQHF
v_call: TRBV6-6; j_call: TRBJ1-5; cdr3_length: 15; d_call: TRBD1; clone_size: .; cdr3_nt: TGTGCCAGCAGTTACTCGACAGGGGACAATCAGCCCCAGCATTTT; cdr3_aa: CASSYSTGDNQPQHF
v_call: TRBV27; j_call: TRBJ2-7; cdr3_length: 16; d_call: TRBD1; clone_size: .; cdr3_nt: TGTGCCAGCAGTCCCCTGGGACAGGGGTTCGCCTACGAGCAGTACTTC; cdr3_aa: CASSPLGQGFAYEQYF
v_call: TRBV29-1; j_call: TRBJ2-5; cdr3_length: 11; d_call: .; clone_size: .; cdr3_nt: TGCAGCGTTCAGGGTGGGGAGACCCAGTACTTC; cdr3_aa: CSVQGGETQYF
v_call: TRBV29-1; j_call: TRBJ2-3; cdr3_length: 13; d_call: TRBD2; clone_size: .; cdr3_nt: TGCAGCGCTATAGCGGGATCGGCAGATACGCAGTATTTT; cdr3_aa: CSAIAGSADTQYF
v_call: TRBV7-3; j_call: TRBJ1-1; cdr3_length: 14; d_call: TRBD1; clone_size: .; cdr3_nt: TGTGCCAGCAGCCCGAATACAGGGGGCACTGAAGCTTTCTTT; cdr3_aa: CASSPNTGGTEAFF
v_call: TRBV7-3; j_call: TRBJ1-1; cdr3_length: 13; d_call: .; clone_size: .; cdr3_nt: TGTGCCAGCAGCTACTCCCGGAACACTGAAGCTTTCTTT; cdr3_aa: CASSYSRNTEAFF
v_call: TRBV19; j_call: TRBJ2-1; cdr3_length: 18; d_call: TRBD2; clone_size: .; cdr3_nt: TGTGCCAGTAGTACCTGGACTAGCGGGAGGGCCAGGTACAATGAGCAGTTCTTC; cdr3_aa: CASSTWTSGRARYNEQFF
v_call: TRBV4-1; j_call: TRBJ1-5; cdr3_length: 14; d_call: TRBD1; clone_size: .; cdr3_nt: TGCGCCAGCAGCCAACAACAGGGGACTCAGCCCCAGCATTTT; cdr3_aa: CASSQQQGTQPQHF
v_call: TRBV10-1; j_call: TRBJ2-3; cdr3_length: 12; d_call: .; clone_size: .; cdr3_nt: TGCGCCAGCAGTAAGAAGACAGATACGCAGTATTTT; cdr3_aa: CASSKKTDTQYF
v_call: TRBV6-6; j_call: TRBJ1-1; cdr3_length: 12; d_call: .; clone_size: once; cdr3_nt: TGTGCCAGCAGTGCAGGGGAAACTGAAGCTTTCTTT; cdr3_aa: CASSAGETEAFF
v_call: TRBV19; j_call: TRBJ1-1; cdr3_length: 14; d_call: .; clone_size: .; cdr3_nt: TGTGCCAGTAGTATACCAGGGGTGAACACTGAAGCTTTCTTT; cdr3_aa: CASSIPGVNTEAFF
v_call: TRBV7-9; j_call: TRBJ2-7; cdr3_length: 14; d_call: .; clone_size: medium-sized; cdr3_nt: TGTGCCAGCAGCTTAGTAGGGACCAGCTACGAGCAGTACTTC; cdr3_aa: CASSLVGTSYEQYF
v_call: TRBV28; j_call: TRBJ2-2; cdr3_length: 13; d_call: .; clone_size: .; cdr3_nt: TGTGCCAGCAGTTCTAGGGGTGCCGGGGAGCTGTTTTTT; cdr3_aa: CASSSRGAGELFF
v_call: TRBV28; j_call: TRBJ2-2; cdr3_length: 14; d_call: .; clone_size: .; cdr3_nt: TGTGCCAGCACCCCCCGGACGAACACCGGGGAGCTGTTTTTT; cdr3_aa: CASTPRTNTGELFF
v_call: TRBV28; j_call: TRBJ2-2; cdr3_length: 16; d_call: TRBD1; clone_size: once; cdr3_nt: TGTGCCAGCAGTTTACAGGACAGGGGCGACACCGGGGAGCTGTTTTTT; cdr3_aa: CASSLQDRGDTGELFF
v_call: TRBV10-3; j_call: TRBJ1-1; cdr3_length: 14; d_call: TRBD1; clone_size: few; cdr3_nt: TGTGCCATCAGGGGGACAGGGGTGAACACTGAAGCTTTCTTT; cdr3_aa: CAIRGTGVNTEAFF
v_call: TRBV30; j_call: TRBJ1-6; cdr3_length: 16; d_call: .; clone_size: few; cdr3_nt: TGTGCCTACGCCACAGGGCAATCGGTGTATAATTCACCCCTCCACTTT; cdr3_aa: CAYATGQSVYNSPLHF
v_call: TRBV19; j_call: TRBJ2-2; cdr3_length: 15; d_call: TRBD2; clone_size: few; cdr3_nt: TGTGCCAGTAGTTCGGGACTAGCGGGAAAAGGGGAGCTGTTTTTT; cdr3_aa: CASSSGLAGKGELFF
v_call: TRBV5-1; j_call: TRBJ2-5; cdr3_length: 19; d_call: TRBD1; clone_size: many; cdr3_nt: TGCGCCAGCAGCTTGGTGATCGGGACAGGGGGCTTCGGCCAAGAGACCCAGTACTTC; cdr3_aa: CASSLVIGTGGFGQETQYF
v_call: TRBV5-1; j_call: TRBJ2-7; cdr3_length: 16; d_call: TRBD1; clone_size: .; cdr3_nt: TGCGCCAGCAGCATCACTCGACAGGGTCGGGTGGACGAGCAGTACTTC; cdr3_aa: CASSITRQGRVDEQYF
v_call: TRBV28; j_call: TRBJ2-1; cdr3_length: 15; d_call: .; clone_size: .; cdr3_nt: TGTGCCAGCAGCCGCGCCGGGCTCCTCGGCAATGAGCAGTTCTTC; cdr3_aa: CASSRAGLLGNEQFF
v_call: TRBV28; j_call: TRBJ1-5; cdr3_length: 12; d_call: .; clone_size: .; cdr3_nt: TGTGCCAGCAGGGACAGAACACAGCCCCAGCATTTT; cdr3_aa: CASRDRTQPQHF